The 14 T cell receptor beta chains given below trace back to one sample, sequenced in a study of tumor and adjacent non-tumor tissue in lung cancer. A modified ARM-PCR protocol with three rounds of nested PCR amplified TCRbeta. TCRdb re-called the multiplex PCR reads through MiXCR, storing one row per CDR3 protein. The table has around 80,000 distinct CDR3 sequences, 80% to 90% seen once; the top ten hold 50% to 65%. RNA was extracted from bulk tissue without any cell sorting. More than 3 cm separated this lung sample from the edge of the tumor. The sample taken for sequencing was distant non-tumor lung tissue. The receptors shown here come from a man aged 55 to 70 with non-small cell lung cancer.

J is TRBJ2-1 and V is TRBV11-1; no definite D call. The CDR3 totals 16 residues. V lost 3 bases, J lost 1 base, and 13 bases lay in between. Looked up from germline, CDR1 is SGHAT and CDR2 is FQDESV (reference sequence). The CDR3 loop is CASSLVRVQSYNEQFF. CDR3 in DNA: TGTGCCAGCAGCTTGGTTCGTGTACAATCCTACAATGAGCAGTTCTTC.

V and J are TRBV4-1 and TRBJ1-5, with D uncertain. The CDR3 totals 15 residues. The V end was cut by 3 bases, the J end by 7 bases, with 16 bases between. Germline V gene sequence: CDR1 MGHRA, CDR2 YSYEKL. CDR3 in amino acids: CASSQAWHLKQPQHF. CDR3 DNA sequence: TGCGCCAGCAGCCAGGCGTGGCATTTAAAACAGCCCCAGCATTTT.

This clonotype appeared a single time. One junction end disagrees with the germline gene, perhaps due to a read error. The CDR3 sequence is CTSSDPGGGRFAGELFF. CDR3 nucleotides: TGTACCAGCAGCGACCCGGGGGGCGGGAGGTTCGCCGGGGAGCTGTTTTTT. This chain links TRBV11-2 with TRBJ2-2, with 8 bases that match TRBD2. The CDR3 loop spans 17 amino acids. Germline assignment: CDR1 SGHAT and CDR2 FQNNGV.

About this clonotype: The CDR3 carries no conserved terminal phenylalanine or tryptophan, so it likely arises from a read error. The chain is built from TRBV20-1 and TRBJ2-7; tentative D call: TRBD2 (6 bases). Germline CDR1 is DFQATT and CDR2 is SNEGSKA (reference sequence). CDR3 length equals 15 residues. Written as DNA, the CDR3 is TGCAGCCGTAATCTGACAGTCGGGGGAAACTACGAGCAGTACTTA. The encoded protein is CSRNLTVGGNYEQYL.

About this clonotype: An end of the junction differs from the germline gene, which may be a read error. This chain joins TRBV11-2 and TRBJ2-6; 7 bases fit TRBD1. The CDR3 loop spans 19 amino acids. Germline CDR1 SGHAT, CDR2 FQNNGV. In DNA form, the CDR3 reads TGTGCCAGCAGCTTAGTTCCGAAGGACAGGCCCTCCGGGGTCAACGTCCTGACTTTC. Translated, it gives CASSLVPKDRPSGVNVLTF.

A note on this clonotype: A junction boundary mismatches the germline segment, possibly from a read error. The V call is TRBV11-2, the J call TRBJ2-3; a possible D gene is TRBD2 (5 bases). Germline CDR1 and CDR2: SGHAT and FQNNGV. The CDR3 is 13 residues long. The CDR3 DNA sequence: TGTGCCAGCAGCTTAGGAGGGCTAGATACGCAGTTTTTT. Protein sequence: CASSLGGLDTQFF.

About this clonotype: Germline and junction disagree at one end, which may indicate a read error. The CDR3 here is CAGSLDKGQGDTQYF. The CDR3 DNA reads as TGTGCCGGCAGCTTAGATAAGGGACAGGGAGATACACAGTATTTT. The V gene is TRBV11-3, the J gene TRBJ2-3; 9 nucleotides line up with TRBD1. The CDR3 length is 15 residues. CDR1 and CDR2 from the germline V gene are SGHNT and YENEEA.

This chain joins TRBV20-1 and TRBJ2-4; a possible D gene is TRBD1 (5 bases). Trimming removed 1 base from V and 3 bases from J, with 25 bases in between. This CDR3 comprises 19 residues. Germline CDR1 is DFQATT and CDR2 is SNEGSKA (reference sequence). The CDR3 nucleotides read TGCAGTGCTAGAGCCGTCAACCGTGCCCTACAGGTGGTCAAAAACATTCAGTACTTC. Protein: CSARAVNRALQVVKNIQYF.

The rearrangement uses TRBV19 and TRBJ1-2, with D possibly being TRBD1 (6 bases). Between the trimmed V and J ends, which lost 5 bases and 4 bases, there was a span of 14 bases. This CDR3 has 14 amino acids. Germline values: CDR1 LNHDA, CDR2 SQIVND (reference sequence). Here the CDR3 DNA reads TGTGCCAGTAGTTCTCGGGACAAGACCTATGGCTACACCTTC. Its protein is CASSSRDKTYGYTF. Full variable domain (outside the CDR3, taken from reference TRBV19 and TRBJ1-2): DGGITQSPKYLFRKEGQNVTLSCEQNLNHDAMYWYRQDPGQGLRLIYYSQIVNDFQKGDIAEGYSVSREKKESFPLTVTSAQKNPTAFYLCASSSRDKTYGYTFGSGTRLTVV.

On this clonotype: A read error may account for a junction end that differs from germline. V is TRBV4-1 and J is TRBJ1-2; TRBD1 might be the D (6 bases). CDR3 length: 14 amino acids. CDR1 MGHRA and CDR2 YSYEKL come from the germline V gene. The CDR3 protein is CTSNPDSTYFGYTF. CDR3 DNA sequence: TGCACCAGCAACCCGGACAGCACCTATTTCGGCTACACCTTC.

In regard to this clonotype: One end of the junction is discordant with germline, which a read error may explain. The rearrangement links TRBV20-1 to TRBJ1-5, with D tentatively TRBD1 (6 bases). This CDR3 spans 14 amino acids. CDR1 is DFQATT, CDR2 SNEGSKA, per germline (reference sequence). CDR3 DNA sequence: TGCAGTGCTATCACAGGGTATAACAATCGGCCCCAGCATTTT. Encoded protein: CSAITGYNNRPQHF.

A remark on this clonotype: The conserved phenylalanine or tryptophan is not found at the CDR3 terminus, so this likely reflects a read error. The chain couples TRBV11-3 to TRBJ1-1; D gene ambiguous. The germline V gene encodes CDR1 SGHNT and CDR2 YENEEA. The CDR3 is made up of 18 amino acids. CDR3 amino acids: CANSLTPNLYGRNTEAFL. The CDR3 DNA reads TGTGCCAACAGCTTAACGCCGAATCTGTATGGTCGTAACACTGAAGCTTTCCTT.

To note about this clonotype: The CDR3 does not close with the conserved phenylalanine or tryptophan, likely indicating a read error. J is TRBJ1-1 and V is TRBV6-1; D may be TRBD1 (6 bases). V was cut by 4 bases and J by 1 base, with 25 bases left in between. This CDR3 is 19 amino acids long. Germline CDR1 reads MNHNS; CDR2 reads SASEGT. CDR3 in DNA: TGTGCCAGCAGTGCCCAGGGGAAAGGAAACCGGAGAAGGAACACTGAAGCTTTCTAT. This codes for CASSAQGKGNRRRNTEAFY.

Note on this clonotype: An end of the junction does not agree with germline; a read error may underlie this. The CDR3 region is CASSLGPGQGYGQYF. CDR3 coding DNA: TGCGCCAGCAGCTTGGGACCGGGACAGGGGTACGGGCAGTACTTC. The chain couples TRBV5-1 to TRBJ2-7, with 10 bases identical to TRBD1. The germline V gene has CDR1 SGHRS and CDR2 YFSETQ. There are 15 residues in the CDR3.